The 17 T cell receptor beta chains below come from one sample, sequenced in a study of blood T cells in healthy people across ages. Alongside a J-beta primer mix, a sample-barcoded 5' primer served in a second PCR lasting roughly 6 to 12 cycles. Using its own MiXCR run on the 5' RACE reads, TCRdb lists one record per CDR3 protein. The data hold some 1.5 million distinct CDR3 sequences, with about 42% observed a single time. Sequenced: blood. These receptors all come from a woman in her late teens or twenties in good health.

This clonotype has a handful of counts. As DNA, the CDR3 is TGTGCCAGCAGTTTGCAGACGCTATATGGCTACACCTTC. Translating gives CASSLQTLYGYTF. J is TRBJ1-2 and V is TRBV28; D unclear. V gave up 3 bases and J gave up 5 bases, with 10 bases separating them. From germline, CDR1 is MDHEN and CDR2 SYDVKM. CDR3 size: 13 residues.

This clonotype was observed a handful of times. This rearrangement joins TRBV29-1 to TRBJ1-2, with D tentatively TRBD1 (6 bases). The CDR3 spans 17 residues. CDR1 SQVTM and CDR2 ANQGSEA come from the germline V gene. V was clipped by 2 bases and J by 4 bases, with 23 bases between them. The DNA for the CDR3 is TGCAGCGTTGAACGTTGGGACATGTCCCGAAAGGGCTATGGCTACACCTTC. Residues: CSVERWDMSRKGYGYTF. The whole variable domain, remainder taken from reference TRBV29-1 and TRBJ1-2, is SAVISQKPSRDICQRGTSLTIQCQVDSQVTMMFWYRQQPGQSLTLIATANQGSEATYESGFVIDKFPISRPNLTFSTLTVSNMSPEDSSIYLCSVERWDMSRKGYGYTFGSGTRLTVV.

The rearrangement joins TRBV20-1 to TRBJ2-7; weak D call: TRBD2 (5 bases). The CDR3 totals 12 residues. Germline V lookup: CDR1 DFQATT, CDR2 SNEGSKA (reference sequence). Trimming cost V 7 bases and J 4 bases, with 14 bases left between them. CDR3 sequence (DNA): TGCAGTGTTACGGGATCTGTATACGAGCAGTACTTC. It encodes CSVTGSVYEQYF.

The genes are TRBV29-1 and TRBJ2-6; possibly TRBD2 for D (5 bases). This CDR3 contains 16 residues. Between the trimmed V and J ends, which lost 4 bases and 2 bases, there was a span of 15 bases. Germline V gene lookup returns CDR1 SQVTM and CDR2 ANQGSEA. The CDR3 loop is CSVGAAAKPGANVLTF. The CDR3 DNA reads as TGCAGCGTTGGGGCAGCGGCTAAACCTGGGGCCAACGTCCTGACTTTC.

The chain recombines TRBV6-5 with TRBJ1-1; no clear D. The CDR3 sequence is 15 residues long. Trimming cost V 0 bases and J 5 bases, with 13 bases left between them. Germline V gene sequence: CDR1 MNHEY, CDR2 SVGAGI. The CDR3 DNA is TGTGCCAGCAGTTACTCTAGTCGGAGTCGAACTGAAGCTTTCTTT. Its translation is CASSYSSRSRTEAFF.

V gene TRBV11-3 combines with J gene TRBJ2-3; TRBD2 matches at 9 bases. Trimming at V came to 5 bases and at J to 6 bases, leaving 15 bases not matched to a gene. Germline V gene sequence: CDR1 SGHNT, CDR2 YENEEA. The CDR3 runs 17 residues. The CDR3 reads CASSLQISGGKVDTQYF. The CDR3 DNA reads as TGTGCCAGCAGCCTCCAAATCAGCGGGGGGAAGGTGGATACGCAGTATTTT.

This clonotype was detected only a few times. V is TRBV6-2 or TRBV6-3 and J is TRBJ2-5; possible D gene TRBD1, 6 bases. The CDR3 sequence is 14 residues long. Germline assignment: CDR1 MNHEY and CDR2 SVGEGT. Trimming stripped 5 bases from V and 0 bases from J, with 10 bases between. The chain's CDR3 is CASSKTGYQETQYF. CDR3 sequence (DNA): TGTGCCAGCAGTAAAACAGGGTACCAAGAGACCCAGTACTTC.

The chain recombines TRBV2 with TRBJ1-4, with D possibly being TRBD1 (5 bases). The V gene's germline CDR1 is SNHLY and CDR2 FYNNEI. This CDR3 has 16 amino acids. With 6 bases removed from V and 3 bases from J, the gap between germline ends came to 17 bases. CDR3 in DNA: TGTGCCAGCAGCAAGTTCGGGGCTGGTTCTAATGAAAAACTGTTTTTT. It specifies CASSKFGAGSNEKLFF.

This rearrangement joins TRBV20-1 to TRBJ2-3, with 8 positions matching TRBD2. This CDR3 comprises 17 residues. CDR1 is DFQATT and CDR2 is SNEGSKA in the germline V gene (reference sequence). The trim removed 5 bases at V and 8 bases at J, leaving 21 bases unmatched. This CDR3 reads CSAGPGHTSGPSGTQYF. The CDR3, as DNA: TGCAGTGCTGGGCCGGGGCATACTAGCGGTCCCTCGGGTACGCAGTATTTT.

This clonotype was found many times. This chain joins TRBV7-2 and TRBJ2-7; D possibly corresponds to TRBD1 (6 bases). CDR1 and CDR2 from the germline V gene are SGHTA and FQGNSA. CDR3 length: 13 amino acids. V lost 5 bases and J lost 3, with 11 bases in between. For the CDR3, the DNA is TGTGCCAGCAGCCCCGCAGGGGTCTACGAGCAGTACTTC. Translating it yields CASSPAGVYEQYF.

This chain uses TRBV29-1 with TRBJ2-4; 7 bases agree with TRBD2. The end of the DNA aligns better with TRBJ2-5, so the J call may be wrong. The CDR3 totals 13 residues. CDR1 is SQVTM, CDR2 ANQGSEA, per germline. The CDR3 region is CSVILGGEETQYF. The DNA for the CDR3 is TGCAGCGTTATCCTGGGGGGGGAAGAGACCCAGTACTTC.

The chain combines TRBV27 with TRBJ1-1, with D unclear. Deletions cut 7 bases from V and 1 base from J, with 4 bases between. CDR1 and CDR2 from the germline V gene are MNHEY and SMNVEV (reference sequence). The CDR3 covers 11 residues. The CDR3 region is CASIRNTEAFF. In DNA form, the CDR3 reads TGTGCCAGCATCAGGAACACTGAAGCTTTCTTT.

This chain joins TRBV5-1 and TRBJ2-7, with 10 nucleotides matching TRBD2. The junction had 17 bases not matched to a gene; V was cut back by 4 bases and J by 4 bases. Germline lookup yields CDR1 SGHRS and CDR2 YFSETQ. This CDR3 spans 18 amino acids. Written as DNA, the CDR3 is TGCGCCAGCAGCCGTGGTGGGTCTAGCGGGAGTATCGCATACGAGCAGTACTTC. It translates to CASSRGGSSGSIAYEQYF.

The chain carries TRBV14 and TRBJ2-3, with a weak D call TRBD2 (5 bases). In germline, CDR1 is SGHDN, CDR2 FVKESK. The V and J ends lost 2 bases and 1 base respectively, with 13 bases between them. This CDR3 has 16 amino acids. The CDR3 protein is CASSQILGDRTDTQYF. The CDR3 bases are TGTGCCAGCAGCCAAATTCTGGGAGACCGCACAGATACGCAGTATTTT.

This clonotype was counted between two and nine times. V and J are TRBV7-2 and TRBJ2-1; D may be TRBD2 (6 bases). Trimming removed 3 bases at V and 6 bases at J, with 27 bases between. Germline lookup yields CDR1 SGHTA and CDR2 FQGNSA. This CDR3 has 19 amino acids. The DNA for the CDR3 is TGTGCCAGCAGCTTCAGTCGTGTGGAGGGACCCCTAAGGGGCAATGAGCAGTTCTTC. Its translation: CASSFSRVEGPLRGNEQFF.

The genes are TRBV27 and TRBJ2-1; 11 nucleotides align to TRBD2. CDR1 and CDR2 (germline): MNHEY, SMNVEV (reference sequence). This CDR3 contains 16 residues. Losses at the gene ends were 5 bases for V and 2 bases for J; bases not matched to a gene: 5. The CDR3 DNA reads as TGTGCCAGCAGTACTAGCGGGAGTTGGGCCTACAATGAGCAGTTCTTC. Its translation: CASSTSGSWAYNEQFF.

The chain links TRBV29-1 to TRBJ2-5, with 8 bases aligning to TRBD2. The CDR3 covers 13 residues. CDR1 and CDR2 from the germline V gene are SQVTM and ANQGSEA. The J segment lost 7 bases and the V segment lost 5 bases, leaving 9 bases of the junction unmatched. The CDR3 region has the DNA TGCAGCGTTTCACTAGCGGAGAGAGGGACCCAGTACTTC. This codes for CSVSLAERGTQYF.